A single TCR beta chain is shown here with its context. Its antigen is as yet unknown. CDR1 LGHNA and CDR2 YNFKEQ come from the germline V gene. V was clipped by 0 bases and J by 7 bases; unmatched bases: 11. This CDR3 region has 17 residues. Use of 60 Vbeta and 13 Jbeta primers characterized the PCR. This table comes from immunoSEQ multiplex PCR, and its TCRdb copy is limited to in-frame clones, with some not included. The sample consists of about 120,000 clones, over 8% of them appearing once. This record comes from a study of cytomegalovirus exposure and HLA in healthy donors. General observations from the study: Sequencing likely caused a cluster of highly shared sequence variants. Relative to the approximately 630-donor mean, N-insertions were reportedly fewer in an Asian-associated ancestry cluster in a later analysis. Productive rates of about 90% or about 30% were seen for most TCR beta V segments in an earlier analysis.

The clonotype was recovered from a man younger than 45 in good health and CMV-seronegative. The genes are TRBV4-2 and TRBJ2-7; 11 bases line up with TRBD1. The sample taken for sequencing was PBMCs. In DNA form, the CDR3 reads TGTGCCAGCAGCCAAGAGGCAGGGACAGGGGGAGGAGGAGAGCAGTACTTC. Translation gives CASSQEAGTGGGGEQYF.